This T cell receptor beta chain was recorded in a study of OX40 agonist ivuxolimab in advanced cancers. Study-wide context: With ivuxolimab, an agonistic anti-OX40 (CD134) antibody, patients were treated. Enrolled patients in dose escalation had cancers that were hepatocellular carcinoma, melanoma, renal cell or head and neck cancer. General study points: Fewer expanded clones were found on average in CD4+ than in CD8+ T cells.

As concerns this clone: The antigen is not known.

In germline, CDR1 is MNHNY, CDR2 SVGAGI (reference sequence). The V and J ends lost 5 bases and 14 bases, in that order; junction bases with no gene match: 7. This CDR3 spans 12 amino acids. Blood draws occurred at baseline, cycle 4 day 1, and cycle 7 day 1. Assay used: immunoSEQ multiplex PCR; TCRdb lists only in-frame clones, some missing. The sample shows approximately 74,000 clones, roughly 92% of them seen only once. This sequence joins TRBV6-6 and TRBJ2-5; TRBD2 matches 11 bases. The receptor's source is an adult with an advanced solid tumor such as melanoma, head and neck, liver or kidney cancer. The sample consisted of CD4+ or CD8+ T cells sorted from blood, taken in a trial of the OX40 agonist ivuxolimab. The CDR3, as DNA: TGTGCCAGCAGTCAGGTTAGCGGGAGGGCCTACTTC. Encoded protein: CASSQVSGRAYF.